A selection of T cell receptor beta chains follows, all from one sample in a study of blood T cell repertoires in COVID-19. Using immunoSEQ multiplex PCR, the repertoire was profiled, and TCRdb retains in-frame clones only, with some absent. The table includes about 190,000 clones, less than 90% detected once. The sequencing sample was made of peripheral blood. These receptors came from a man aged 30 to 45 with acute or convalescent COVID-19. Each CDR3 is given with its conserved first and last residue.

>TRBV4-1
CASSQVIGKGQRDSGNTIYF
>TRBV5-1
CASSGGGGGEKLFF
>TRBV3-1/TRBV3-2
CASSQANREGQYF
>TRBV5-1
CASSTGQISSGANVLTF
>TRBV29-1
CSVAPQTLAVEAFF
>TRBV7-9
CASSLKPGDGSYEQYF
>TRBV5-5
CASSSTHGNVYEQYF
>TRBV5-1
CASSYTTGTGVPEQYF
>TRBV9
CASSATIGNRVYGYTF
>TRBV30
CAWSWDRGIRELFF
>TRBV6-2/TRBV6-3
CASSYLAQVRSGELFF
>TRBV6-4
CASSDSGATDTQYF
>TRBV29-1
CSERGRAREAGYTF
>TRBV4-1
CASSQDGVAGRLYSYNEQFF
>TRBV4-1
CASSQGPGRGNTEAFF
>TRBV28
CASYPRDRVSYEQYF
>TRBV6-1
CASNDRGQSLNEKLFF
>TRBV4-1
CASSREGQGYNEQFF
>TRBV4-1
CASSQTGGNEKLFF
>TRBV5-1
CASSMTGVNEQFF
>TRBV2
CASSESGGQGDEQYF
>TRBV19
CASSIRRTSGQETQYF
>TRBV10-2
CASSPTGRNTEAFF
>TRBV12-3/TRBV12-4
CASSDQGYGYTF
>TRBV19
CASSILQGTMYNEQFF
>TRBV20-1
CSASGGGTNEQFF
>TRBV20-1
CSASWQGKYEQYF
>TRBV5-4
CASSLYPAEKETQYF
>TRBV24-1
CATSDSRANSYEQYF
>TRBV2
CASSEGPFGGIF
>TRBV10-3
CAINKLNYGYTF
>TRBV4-1
CASSQDPQGANVINSPLHF
>TRBV9
CASSTGTSGGETQYF
>TRBV5-1
CASNLGAGLFNEQFF
>TRBV7-2
CASSRGQNSGYTF
>TRBV4-2
CASSHTSTGQTNEKLFF
>TRBV3-1/TRBV3-2
CASSQASSGGGQPQHF
>TRBV9
CASSVARGWSGELFF
>TRBV5-1
CASSPGLSSYEQYF
>TRBV5-1
CASSGGQRAIHEQYF
>TRBV28
CASREDRAGNQPQHF
>TRBV3-1/TRBV3-2
CASRQKGAGPNSPLHF
>TRBV5-1
CASSQQETQYF
>TRBV4-1
CASSQEAGGHLGETQYF
>TRBV27
CASSRATGGNQPQHF
>TRBV11-2
CASSLTGDRGYTF
>TRBV15
CATSRDTGYTEAFF
>TRBV10-3
CAISETGDGYTF
>TRBV13
CASSPLGTGGAEQYF
>TRBV7-2
CASRVPGQKTYNEQFF
>TRBV7-9
CASSPRTSWDTQYF